The 21 T cell receptor beta chains reported below all come from one sample, sequenced in a study of molecular identifiers for immune sequencing clone quantification. TCRdb reprocessed the PCR reads via MiXCR and lists one record per CDR3 protein. The sample carries under 800,000 distinct CDR3 sequences, 25% recorded once. The specimen was naive CD8+ T cells from blood, with Jurkat cell RNA spiked in. Described subset: FACS-sorted CD8+CD4-CCR7+CD45RA+ naive T cells. Receptors were obtained from a human donor in good health. Some libraries in this study had Jurkat cell RNA spiked in.

The V call is TRBV7-6, the J call TRBJ1-1; D might be TRBD1 (6 bases). Germline values: CDR1 SGHVS, CDR2 FNYEAQ. The CDR3 spans 16 residues. V was trimmed by 3 bases and J by 3 bases, leaving 17 bases between them. CDR3 residues: CASSFRDGGQYTEAFF. The CDR3 coding sequence is TGTGCCAGCAGCTTCCGGGACGGGGGACAATACACTGAAGCTTTCTTT.

This clonotype was seen ten or more times. This chain uses TRBV20-1 with TRBJ1-1; TRBD1 agrees at 7 bases. V shed 5 bases, J shed 2 bases, and the junction held 8 bases outside the gene matches. Per the germline V gene, CDR1 is DFQATT and CDR2 is SNEGSKA (reference sequence). The CDR3 runs 14 residues. The CDR3 sequence: CSASPRDRNTEAFF. CDR3 sequence (DNA): TGCAGTGCTTCCCCCCGGGACAGAAACACTGAAGCTTTCTTT.

V is TRBV6-2 or TRBV6-3 and J is TRBJ1-1, with 8 nucleotides matching TRBD1. CDR3 length equals 17 residues. The V and J ends lost 0 bases and 1 base, in that order; junction bases with no gene match: 7. Germline CDR1 reads MNHEY; CDR2 reads SVGEGT. CDR3 DNA sequence: TGTGCCAGCAGTTACTCTAGGCAGGGGGCTTGGAACACTGAAGCTTTCTTT. Translating gives CASSYSRQGAWNTEAFF.

The genes are TRBV15 and TRBJ2-5; D may correspond to TRBD1 or TRBD2 (5 bases each). Trimming pared 1 base from V and 4 bases from J, leaving 7 bases between. CDR3 length: 13 residues. CDR1 LNHNV and CDR2 YYDKDF come from the germline V gene (reference sequence). In DNA form, the CDR3 reads TGTGCCACCAGCAGAGCGGGACGAGAGACCCAGTACTTC. Translation: CATSRAGRETQYF.

The sample holds a few counts of this clonotype. Its ends do not fully match the called genes, so a read error is possible. The chain employs TRBV5-3 and TRBJ1-2, with D perhaps TRBD1 (5 bases). TRBV5-3 is filed as an ORF, its function uncertain. The CDR3 totals 15 residues. For the CDR3, the DNA is TGTGCCAGCAGCTCATCTGCCGGACATTTCTATGGCTACACCTTC. This sequence encodes CASSSSAGHFYGYTF.

The rearrangement links TRBV7-3 to TRBJ2-1; 11 nucleotides agree with TRBD2. Germline CDR1 reads SGHTA; CDR2 reads FQGTGA. J lost 3 bases, V lost 5 bases, and 9 bases had no gene match. The CDR3 length is 17 residues. The CDR3: CASSPEITSGGYNEQFF. In DNA form, the CDR3 reads TGTGCCAGCAGCCCGGAGATCACTAGCGGGGGCTACAATGAGCAGTTCTTC.

There are a few counts of this clonotype. The V call is TRBV28, the J call TRBJ2-1; 9 bases fit TRBD1. The CDR3 consists of 15 residues. Germline lookup yields CDR1 MDHEN and CDR2 SYDVKM. V shed 6 bases and J 6 bases; nucleotides not matched to a gene: 9. CDR3 in DNA: TGTGCCAGCAGCCGCCCGGGACAGGGAACCAATGAGCAGTTCTTC. Translating it yields CASSRPGQGTNEQFF.

The rearrangement joins TRBV14 to TRBJ2-1; a weak D match, TRBD2 (6 bases). CDR3 size: 17 residues. Germline V gene data show CDR1 as SGHDN and CDR2 as FVKESK. Deletions cut 2 bases from V and 7 bases from J, with 21 bases between. The CDR3 DNA reads as TGTGCCAGCAGCCAAAATGGTCTTTGGGGAGGATTGAATGAGCAGTTCTTC. It encodes CASSQNGLWGGLNEQFF.

This clonotype was counted ten times or more. V usage is TRBV3-1 and J usage is TRBJ2-7, with a weak D call TRBD2 (5 bases). The CDR3 totals 15 residues. Germline CDR1 and CDR2: LGHDT and YNNKEL (reference sequence). The V and J ends lost 1 base and 1 base respectively, with 11 bases between them. CDR3 nucleotides: TGTGCCAGCAGCCAAGTGGGGAGCCGGTCCTACGAGCAGTACTTC. It encodes CASSQVGSRSYEQYF.

This clonotype has only a few counts. The V gene is TRBV9, the J gene TRBJ1-2, with 7 bases that match TRBD1. Germline V gene sequence: CDR1 SGDLS, CDR2 YYNGEE. This CDR3 has 15 residues. Trimming cost V 2 bases and J 3 bases; bases outside gene matches: 7. CDR3 sequence: CASSVGTGADYGYTF. The CDR3 region has the DNA TGTGCCAGCAGCGTCGGAACAGGGGCGGACTATGGCTACACCTTC.

This clonotype occurred many times. The genes are TRBV12-3 or TRBV12-4 and TRBJ2-3; no firm D call. Trimming pared 4 bases from V and 2 bases from J, leaving 10 bases between. The length of the CDR3 is 14 residues. Written as DNA, the CDR3 is TGTGCCAGCAGTTCTATGGGTCCCACAGATACGCAGTATTTT. Its protein is CASSSMGPTDTQYF.

This clonotype showed up many times. The chain has TRBV28 and TRBJ2-3; unclear D gene. V shed 6 bases and J shed 0 bases, with 13 bases lying between them. CDR3 length: 15 residues. CDR1 and CDR2 from the germline V gene are MDHEN and SYDVKM. The CDR3 loop reads CASSYFTTSTDTQYF. For the CDR3, the DNA is TGTGCCAGCAGCTACTTTACGACTAGCACAGATACGCAGTATTTT.

This clonotype turned up a few times. This chain connects TRBV4-1 to TRBJ2-5; D possibly matches TRBD1 or TRBD2 (5 bases each). Germline-derived CDR1 and CDR2 are MGHRA and YSYEKL. CDR3 size: 16 residues. Trimming cost V 4 bases and J 7 bases, with 22 bases left between them. The CDR3 sequence is CASSPHDLGTPGTQYF. CDR3 bases: TGCGCCAGCAGCCCCCACGACTTGGGGACCCCCGGGACCCAGTACTTC.

This clonotype was found a few times. The gene calls are TRBV4-1 and TRBJ2-7; 10 bases agree with TRBD2. This CDR3 is built from 16 residues. Unmatched junction bases numbered 7, after V lost 1 base and J lost 4 bases. Germline V CDR1 and CDR2: MGHRA, YSYEKL. The CDR3 here is CASSQVRLAGAYEQYF. CDR3 DNA: TGCGCCAGCAGCCAAGTCCGCCTAGCGGGAGCGTACGAGCAGTACTTC.

Details on this clonotype: The junction and the germline gene differ at one end; a read error may be behind it. The chain has TRBV18 and TRBJ2-7; tentatively, D is TRBD1 (6 bases). This CDR3 is built from 16 residues. Germline lookup yields CDR1 KGHSH and CDR2 LQKENI. The chain's CDR3 is CAGSPPGQPAAYEQYF. In DNA form, the CDR3 reads TGTGCCGGCTCACCGCCGGGACAACCGGCCGCCTACGAGCAGTACTTC.

This clonotype was seen ten or more times. V and J are TRBV15 and TRBJ2-3; D is ambiguous. The CDR3 has 17 amino acids. The germline CDR1 and CDR2 sequences are LNHNV and YYDKDF (reference sequence). Trimming shortened V by 1 base and J by 4 bases, and 18 bases separated the two germline ends. The CDR3 region has the DNA TGTGCCACCAGCAGAGTAAGGTTGGGCGGCACCCCAGATACGCAGTATTTT. This sequence encodes CATSRVRLGGTPDTQYF.

This clonotype was counted many times. V usage is TRBV6-4 and J usage is TRBJ2-3; D call uncertain. CDR3 length equals 13 residues. The ends were cut back, 9 bases at V and 0 bases at J, with 10 bases in the middle. Germline values: CDR1 MRHNA, CDR2 SNTAGT. The CDR3 bases are TGTGCCAGTCGTTCTGGGAGCACAGATACGCAGTATTTT. Amino acid sequence: CASRSGSTDTQYF.

In regard to this clonotype: A read error is possible here, since a much larger clone lies one base away. Since no conserved phenylalanine or tryptophan closes the CDR3, a read error is the likely cause. The gene calls are TRBV7-9 and TRBJ2-1; 8 bases line up with TRBD1. Unmatched junction bases numbered 9, after V lost 4 bases and J lost 7 bases. The V gene's germline CDR1 is SEHNR and CDR2 FQNEAQ (reference sequence). The CDR3 has 15 residues. In DNA form, the CDR3 reads TGTGCCAGCAGCTCCACGGACAGGGATTGGAATGAGCAGTTCCTC. Encoded protein: CASSSTDRDWNEQFL.

This clonotype has more than one count but fewer than ten. V and J are TRBV28 and TRBJ2-2; D gene ambiguous. Trimming removed 8 bases from V and 5 bases from J, with 9 bases in between. The CDR3 spans 12 residues. Looked up from germline, CDR1 is MDHEN and CDR2 is SYDVKM. The CDR3 DNA reads as TGTGCCAGCCTCGCCGGAACCGGGGAGCTGTTTTTT. This encodes CASLAGTGELFF.

On this clonotype: A much larger clonotype is one base distant, so this may be a read error. This rearrangement joins TRBV28 to TRBJ2-6, with D perhaps TRBD1 (6 bases). CDR3 length equals 15 residues. Germline V gene lookup returns CDR1 MDHEN and CDR2 SYDVKM. The CDR3, as DNA: TGTGCCAGCACGAAAGGGGGTTCTGGGGCCAACGCCCTGACTTTC. It translates to CASTKGGSGANALTF.

The gene calls are TRBV6-6 and TRBJ2-7; D gene uncertain. Germline V gene lookup returns CDR1 MNHNY and CDR2 SVGAGI (reference sequence). The CDR3 contains 13 residues. Trimming cost V 10 bases and J 6 bases, with 19 bases left between them. The CDR3 sequence: CATGQAETPEQYF. The CDR3 DNA is TGTGCCACGGGCCAGGCTGAAACTCCCGAGCAGTACTTC.